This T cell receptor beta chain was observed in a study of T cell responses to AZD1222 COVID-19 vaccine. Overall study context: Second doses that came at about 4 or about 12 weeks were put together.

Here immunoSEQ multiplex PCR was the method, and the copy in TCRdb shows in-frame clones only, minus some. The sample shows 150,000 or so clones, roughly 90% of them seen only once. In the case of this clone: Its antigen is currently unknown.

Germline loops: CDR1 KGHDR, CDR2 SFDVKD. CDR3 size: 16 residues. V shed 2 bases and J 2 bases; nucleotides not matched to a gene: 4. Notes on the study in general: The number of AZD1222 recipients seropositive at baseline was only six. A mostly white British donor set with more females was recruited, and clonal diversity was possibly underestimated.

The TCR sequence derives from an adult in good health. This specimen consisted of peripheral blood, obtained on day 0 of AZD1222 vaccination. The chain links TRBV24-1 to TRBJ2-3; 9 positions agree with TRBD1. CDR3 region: CATSDWGTGTTDTQYF. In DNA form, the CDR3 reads TGTGCCACCAGTGATTGGGGGACAGGGACCACAGATACGCAGTATTTT.